This T cell receptor beta chain was found in a study of blood T cell repertoires in COVID-19. Across the whole study: Sample material is recorded as cDNA or gDNA derived from T cells, B-cell-depleted T cells, or PBMCs.

Participants came from about two dozen US areas, aged roughly 18 to 89 years. Source study methods: Amplified reference gene primers provided the basis for estimating nucleated cell counts. Only in-frame clones appear in the TCRdb table, and some are missing; sequencing was by immunoSEQ multiplex PCR. That table is the source of V, J and clone size, and D and trimming were worked out from the DNA. The sample records under 400,000 clones, about 87% being singletons. CDR1 is LNHDA, CDR2 SQIVND, per germline (reference sequence). The length of the CDR3 is 15 residues. The receptor's source is a man aged 40-49 years in a cohort exposed to, infected with or recovered from COVID-19 (not recorded which). V gene TRBV19 combines with J gene TRBJ2-5; 12 positions agree with TRBD2. The sample comprised PBMCs or T cells enriched from blood (not recorded which). This CDR3 is CATRVASGRGETQYF. The CDR3 nucleotides are TGTGCGACGAGGGTTGCTAGCGGGAGGGGAGAGACCCAGTACTTC.